The sequence of this T cell receptor beta chain was determined in a study of blood T cell repertoires in COVID-19. Trimming stripped 6 bases from V and 10 bases from J, with 13 bases between. The CDR3 is 13 residues long. The germline CDR1 and CDR2 sequences are LNHDA and SQIVND (reference sequence). TCRdb's copy holds only in-frame clones and misses some; the assay was immunoSEQ multiplex PCR. The sample gives tens of thousands of clones, around nine tenths of which show up once; approximately 6% is in the top ten. This chain connects TRBV19 to TRBJ1-6, with D hard to call. This sequence originates from a woman in her sixties with COVID-19, enrolled during active disease. The source material was peripheral blood. The CDR3 DNA reads as TGTGCCAGTAGCCCGCAGGCACGATCACCCCTCCACTTT. Amino acids: CASSPQARSPLHF.